This record covers a single T cell receptor (beta chain). Its target is unknown. These data are taken from a study of shared clonotypes between healthy human individuals. Study-level points and caveats: A handful of donors shared about 5% of their naive CD4 clonotypes.

Produced via immunoSEQ multiplex PCR; TCRdb's table is partial and in-frame only. This repertoire shows approximately 2.4 million clones, nearly 97% found once; its top ten account for approximately 0.13%. Healthy HIV-negative adults without recent acute infections or vaccinations served as donors. Material: naive CD4+ T cells sorted from blood. Regarding subset: CD45RA+ positively selected. This receptor was identified in a man aged 18 to 29 in good health.

CDR3 in amino acids: CASSFSGNTGELFF. As DNA, the CDR3 is TGCGCCAGCAGTTTTAGCGGGAACACCGGGGAGCTGTTTTTT. The rearrangement links TRBV10-1 to TRBJ2-2; possible D gene TRBD2, 6 bases. Germline CDR1 and CDR2: WNHNN and SYGVQD (reference sequence). Trimming took 5 bases from V and 1 from J, leaving 8 bases between them. CDR3 length: 14 residues.